These 17 T cell receptor beta chains originate from one sample sequenced in a study of cytomegalovirus exposure and HLA in healthy donors. The study ran its PCR with 60 Vbeta and 13 Jbeta primers. Only in-frame clones appear in the TCRdb table, and some are missing; sequencing was by immunoSEQ multiplex PCR. The sample lists 95,000 to 100,000 clones; roughly 70% were seen once. The source material was PBMCs. The receptors originated from a man between 50 and 59 years old in good health and CMV-seronegative.

DNA of the CDR3: TGTGCCAGTAGTATTGGACAGACTAGCAATCAGCCCCAGCATTTT. It codes for CASSIGQTSNQPQHF. The chain is built from TRBV19 and TRBJ1-5, with TRBD1 as a possible D gene (6 bases). V was clipped by 3 bases and J by 0 bases, with 9 bases between them. The CDR3 runs to 15 residues. Germline values: CDR1 LNHDA, CDR2 SQIVND (reference sequence).

V is TRBV7-2 and J is TRBJ1-5; tentatively, D is TRBD1 (6 bases). The germline CDR1 and CDR2 sequences are SGHTA and FQGNSA. The CDR3 is made up of 17 amino acids. V was clipped by 2 bases and J by 1 base, with 15 bases between them. CDR3 nucleotides: TGTGCCAGCAGCTTATCCCAGGGGCCGGGAAGCAATCAGCCCCAGCATTTT. It encodes CASSLSQGPGSNQPQHF. Variable domain in full (rest from reference TRBV7-2 and TRBJ1-5): GAGVSQSPSNKVTEKGKDVELRCDPISGHTALYWYRQSLGQGLEFLIYFQGNSAPDKSGLPSDRFSAERTGGSVSTLTIQRTQQEDSAVYLCASSLSQGPGSNQPQHFGDGTRLSIL.

The sample holds one count of this clone. Other DNA sequences in this sample translate to the same CDR3. The CDR3 nucleotides are TGTGCCAGCAGTTTAAGGGGTGAAAAACTGTTTTTT. Translation gives CASSLRGEKLFF. This chain connects TRBV28 to TRBJ1-4; perhaps TRBD1 as D (5 bases). Per the germline V gene, CDR1 is MDHEN and CDR2 is SYDVKM. CDR3 length equals 12 residues. V was clipped by 2 bases and J by 7 bases, with 5 bases between them.

The chain uses TRBV14 and TRBJ2-5, with D uncertain. The DNA matches TRBJ2-7 better at its end, which makes the J call doubtful. The CDR3 spans 12 residues. Germline CDR1 reads SGHDN; CDR2 reads FVKESK. CDR3: CASSQVPLEQYF. DNA of the CDR3: TGTGCCAGCAGCCAAGTCCCGCTCGAGCAGTACTTC.

This clone has just a few counts. The chain has TRBV25-1 and TRBJ2-7, with D perhaps TRBD2 (6 bases). CDR1 is MGHDK, CDR2 SYGVNS, per germline. V was shortened by 2 bases and J by 7 bases, with 12 bases between the two germline ends. The CDR3 is 13 amino acids. CDR3 DNA sequence: TGTGCCAGCAGTGAAGCGGGGCGGGGTGAGCAGTACTTC. It yields the protein CASSEAGRGEQYF.

The chain is built from TRBV5-6 and TRBJ2-1; D is uncertain. Trimming left V 6 bases short and J 4 bases short, with 14 bases between. Germline-derived CDR1 and CDR2 are SGHDT and YYEEEE. This CDR3 spans 14 amino acids. The CDR3 is CASTGEAAYNEQFF. The CDR3 bases are TGTGCCAGCACTGGCGAGGCGGCGTACAATGAGCAGTTCTTC.

The chain has TRBV27 and TRBJ2-7, with 7 bases that match TRBD1. J gave up 2 bases and V 6 bases, and 4 bases lay outside the gene matches. The germline V gene has CDR1 MNHEY and CDR2 SMNVEV (reference sequence). This CDR3 has 13 residues. Here the CDR3 DNA reads TGTGCCAGCAGCCTAACAGGGGCCTACGAGCAGTACTTC. This codes for CASSLTGAYEQYF.

This chain connects TRBV4-1 to TRBJ1-3, with 7 bases that match TRBD1. The CDR3 loop spans 18 amino acids. Germline-derived CDR1 and CDR2 are MGHRA and YSYEKL. With 1 base clipped from V and 0 bases from J, the junction kept 9 bases outside the gene matches. The DNA of the CDR3 is TGCGCCAGCAGCCAAGGACAGGGAGGCCCAACCTCTGGAAACACCATATATTTT. Its protein product is CASSQGQGGPTSGNTIYF.

This chain uses TRBV6-5 with TRBJ2-1; unclear D gene. With 0 bases removed from V and 8 bases from J, the gap between germline ends came to 8 bases. Looked up from germline, CDR1 is MNHEY and CDR2 is SVGAGI. The CDR3 contains 13 residues. The CDR3 region is CASSYSSSHEQFF. The CDR3, as DNA: TGTGCCAGCAGTTACTCTAGTTCCCATGAGCAGTTCTTC.

The chain employs TRBV5-4 and TRBJ2-7; D not certain. Germline V gene sequence: CDR1 SGHNT, CDR2 YYREEE (reference sequence). This CDR3 region has 13 residues. The V and J ends lost 1 base and 3 bases respectively, with 8 bases between them. The CDR3 reads CASSLNLVYEQYF. CDR3 nucleotides: TGTGCCAGCAGCTTGAATCTAGTCTACGAGCAGTACTTC.

The chain is built from TRBV28 and TRBJ1-1, with 7 bases that match TRBD1. The V gene's germline CDR1 is MDHEN and CDR2 SYDVKM. The CDR3 sequence is 13 residues long. The V and J ends lost 7 bases and 12 bases, in that order; junction bases with no gene match: 14. The CDR3 DNA reads TGTGCCAGCATAACTACACCCAGGGGGGAAACTTTCTTT. Amino acid sequence: CASITTPRGETFF. The variable domain in full, completed from reference TRBV28 and TRBJ1-1, reads DVKVTQSSRYLVKRTGEKVFLECVQDMDHENMFWYRQDPGLGLRLIYFSYDVKMKEKGDIPEGYSVSREKKERFSLILESASTNQTSMYLCASITTPRGETFFGQGTRLTVV.

The chain links TRBV27 to TRBJ2-7, with D perhaps TRBD2 (7 bases). This CDR3 spans 15 amino acids. Germline V gene sequence: CDR1 MNHEY, CDR2 SMNVEV (reference sequence). The V end lost 5 bases, the J end lost 4 bases, and 18 bases lay between the germline ends. CDR3 amino acids: CASSLRLGGAYEQYF. Written as DNA, the CDR3 is TGTGCCAGCAGTCTGCGTCTGGGGGGGGCGTACGAGCAGTACTTC.

The chain uses TRBV7-2 and TRBJ1-6; 7 positions agree with TRBD1. The germline V gene has CDR1 SGHTA and CDR2 FQGNSA. V shed 3 bases, J shed 5 bases, and the junction held 4 bases outside the gene matches. CDR3 length: 15 residues. The CDR3: CASSFRQGNNSPLHF. The CDR3 region has the DNA TGTGCCAGCAGCTTCCGACAGGGAAATAATTCACCCCTCCACTTT.

This chain joins TRBV5-1 and TRBJ2-3, with 12 bases lining up with TRBD1. Germline loops: CDR1 SGHRS, CDR2 YFSETQ. With V trimmed by 4 bases and J by 4 bases, 10 bases remained unmatched. The CDR3 is 17 amino acids. CDR3 sequence: CASSPGTGGTIPDTQYF. The DNA of the CDR3 is TGCGCCAGCAGCCCAGGGACAGGGGGCACGATCCCAGATACGCAGTATTTT.

The genes are TRBV19 and TRBJ2-5; 15 bases match TRBD2. Trimming cost V 5 bases and J 1 base; bases outside gene matches: 2. The CDR3 is 16 amino acids. Germline V lookup: CDR1 LNHDA, CDR2 SQIVND (reference sequence). CDR3 bases: TGTGCCAGTAGTGTGGGACTAGCGGGGGGCCAAGAGACCCAGTACTTC. Protein sequence: CASSVGLAGGQETQYF.

The CDR3 is CASSVAPAVNTGELFF. CDR3 DNA sequence: TGTGCCAGCAGCGTAGCACCAGCGGTGAACACCGGGGAGCTGTTTTTT. The rearrangement joins TRBV9 to TRBJ2-2, with D possibly TRBD2 on 5 matching bases. This CDR3 comprises 16 residues. Trimming cost V 0 bases and J 1 base, with 10 bases left between them. CDR1 SGDLS and CDR2 YYNGEE come from the germline V gene. The whole variable domain, remainder taken from reference TRBV9 and TRBJ2-2, is DSGVTQTPKHLITATGQRVTLRCSPRSGDLSVYWYQQSLDQGLQFLIQYYNGEERAKGNILERFSAQQFPDLHSELNLSSLELGDSALYFCASSVAPAVNTGELFFGEGSRLTVL.

The chain recombines TRBV14 with TRBJ2-7; D not certain. The length of the CDR3 is 11 residues. Germline CDR1 is SGHDN and CDR2 is FVKESK. The ends were cut back, 6 bases at V and 6 bases at J, with 9 bases in the middle. The CDR3 nucleotides read TGTGCCAGCAGTACCTTTAGCGAGCAGTACTTC. It specifies CASSTFSEQYF.